The 2 T cell receptor beta chains below come from one sample, sequenced in a study of T cell repertoires in cytomegalovirus infection. TCRdb processed the reads anew with MiXCR; each CDR3 protein has one entry. The sample shows about 830,000 distinct CDR3 sequences, approximately 30% of them seen only once. Antigens of these TCRs are unknown. The material sequenced was cultured CD8+ T cells from PBMCs, taken from culture after CMV antigen stimulation. These receptor sequences come from a human donor in good health (CMV status not recorded). Some clones in this sample may be carry-over from other donors' samples.

As to this clonotype: A much larger clone differs by one base, so this may be a read error. The gene calls are TRBV7-6 and TRBJ2-7; D is possibly TRBD1 (6 bases). Germline loops: CDR1 SGHVS, CDR2 FNYEAQ. The CDR3 is 14 residues long. The CDR3 DNA reads as TGTGCCAACAGCCCTTTTCCAGGGGACTACGAGCAGTACGTC. It encodes CANSPFPGDYEQYV.

This clonotype showed up just a few times. V gene TRBV4-1 combines with J gene TRBJ1-1, with D perhaps TRBD1 (5 bases). CDR3 length: 13 amino acids. CDR1 is MGHRA and CDR2 is YSYEKL in the germline V gene. V lost 1 base and J lost 10, with 13 bases in between. The CDR3 DNA is TGCGCCAGCAGCCAAGCCGAGGGGATAGGAGCTTTCTTT. Protein: CASSQAEGIGAFF.